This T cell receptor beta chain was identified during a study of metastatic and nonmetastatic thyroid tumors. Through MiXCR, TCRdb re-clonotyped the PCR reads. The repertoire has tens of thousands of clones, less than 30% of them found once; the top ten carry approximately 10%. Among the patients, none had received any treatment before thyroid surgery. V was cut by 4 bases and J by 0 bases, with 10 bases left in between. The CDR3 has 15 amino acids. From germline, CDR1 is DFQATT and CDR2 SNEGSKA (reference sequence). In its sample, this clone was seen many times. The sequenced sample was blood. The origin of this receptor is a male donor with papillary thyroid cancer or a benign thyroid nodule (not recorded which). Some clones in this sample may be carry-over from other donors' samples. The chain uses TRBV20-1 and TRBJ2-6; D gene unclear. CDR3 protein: CSANPLLSGANVLTF. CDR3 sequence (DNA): TGCAGTGCTAACCCACTCCTCTCTGGGGCCAACGTCCTGACTTTC.